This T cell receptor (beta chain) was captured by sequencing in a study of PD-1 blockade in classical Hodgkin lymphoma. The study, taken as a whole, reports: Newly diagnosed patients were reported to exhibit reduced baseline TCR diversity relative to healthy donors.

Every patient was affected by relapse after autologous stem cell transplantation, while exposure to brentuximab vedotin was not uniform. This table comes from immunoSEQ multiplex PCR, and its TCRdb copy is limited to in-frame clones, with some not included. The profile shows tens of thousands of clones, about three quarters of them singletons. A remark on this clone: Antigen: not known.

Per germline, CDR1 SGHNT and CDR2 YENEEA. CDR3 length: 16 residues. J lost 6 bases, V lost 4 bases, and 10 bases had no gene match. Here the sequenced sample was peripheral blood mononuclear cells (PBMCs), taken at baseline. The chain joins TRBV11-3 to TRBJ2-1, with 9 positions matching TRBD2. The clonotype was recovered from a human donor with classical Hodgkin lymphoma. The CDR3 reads CASSYYAGGNSNEQFF. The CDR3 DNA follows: TGTGCCAGCAGCTACTACGCGGGAGGGAATAGCAATGAGCAGTTCTTC. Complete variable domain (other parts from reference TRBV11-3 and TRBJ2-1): EAGVVQSPRYKIIEKKQPVAFWCNPISGHNTLYWYLQNLGQGPELLIRYENEEAVDDSQLPKDRFSAERLKGVDSTLKIQPAELGDSAVYLCASSYYAGGNSNEQFFGPGTRLTVL.